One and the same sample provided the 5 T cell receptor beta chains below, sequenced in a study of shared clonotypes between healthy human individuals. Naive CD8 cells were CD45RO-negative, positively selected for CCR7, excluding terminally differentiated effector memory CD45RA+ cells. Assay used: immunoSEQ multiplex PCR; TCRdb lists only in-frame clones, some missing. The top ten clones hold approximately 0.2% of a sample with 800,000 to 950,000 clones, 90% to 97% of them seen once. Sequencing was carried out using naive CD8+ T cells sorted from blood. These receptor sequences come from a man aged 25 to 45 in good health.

The CDR3 bases are TGTGCCAGCAGTGACTGGGCAGTCCCTGGTTCAACAGATACGCAGTATTTT. Encoded protein: CASSDWAVPGSTDTQYF. The V and J genes are TRBV2 and TRBJ2-3; D is undetermined. CDR3 length: 17 amino acids. Germline V CDR1 and CDR2: SNHLY, FYNNEI. Trimming removed 3 bases from V and 3 bases from J, with 19 bases in between.

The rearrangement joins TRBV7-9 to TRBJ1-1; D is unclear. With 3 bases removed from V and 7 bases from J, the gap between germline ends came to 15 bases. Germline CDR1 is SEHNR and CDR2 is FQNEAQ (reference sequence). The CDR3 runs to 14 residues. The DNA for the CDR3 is TGTGCCAGCAGCTTCCACAAGGCACCGGTTGAAGCTTTCTTT. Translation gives CASSFHKAPVEAFF.

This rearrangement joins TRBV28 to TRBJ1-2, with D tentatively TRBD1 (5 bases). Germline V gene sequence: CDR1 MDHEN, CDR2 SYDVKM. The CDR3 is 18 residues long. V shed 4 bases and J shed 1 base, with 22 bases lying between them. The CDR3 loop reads CASSSLPADISNNYGYTF. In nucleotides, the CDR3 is TGTGCCAGCAGTTCTCTACCTGCGGACATTTCGAATAACTATGGCTACACCTTC.

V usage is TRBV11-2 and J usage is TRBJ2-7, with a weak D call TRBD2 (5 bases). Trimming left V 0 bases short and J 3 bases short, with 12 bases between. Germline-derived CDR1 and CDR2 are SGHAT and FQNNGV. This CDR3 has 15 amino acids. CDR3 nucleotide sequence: TGTGCCAGCAGCTTAGAATGGGGAGACCTCTACGAGCAGTACTTC. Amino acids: CASSLEWGDLYEQYF. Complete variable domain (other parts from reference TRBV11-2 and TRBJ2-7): EAGVAQSPRYKIIEKRQSVAFWCNPISGHATLYWYQQILGQGPKLLIQFQNNGVVDDSQLPKDRFSAERLKGVDSTLKIQPAKLEDSAVYLCASSLEWGDLYEQYFGPGTRLTVT.

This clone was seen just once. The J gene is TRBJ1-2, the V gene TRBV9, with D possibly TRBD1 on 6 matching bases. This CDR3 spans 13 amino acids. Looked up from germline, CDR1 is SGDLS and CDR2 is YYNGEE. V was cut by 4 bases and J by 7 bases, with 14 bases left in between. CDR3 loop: CASSRDNEPGYTF. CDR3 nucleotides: TGTGCCAGCAGCCGGGACAACGAACCTGGCTACACCTTC.